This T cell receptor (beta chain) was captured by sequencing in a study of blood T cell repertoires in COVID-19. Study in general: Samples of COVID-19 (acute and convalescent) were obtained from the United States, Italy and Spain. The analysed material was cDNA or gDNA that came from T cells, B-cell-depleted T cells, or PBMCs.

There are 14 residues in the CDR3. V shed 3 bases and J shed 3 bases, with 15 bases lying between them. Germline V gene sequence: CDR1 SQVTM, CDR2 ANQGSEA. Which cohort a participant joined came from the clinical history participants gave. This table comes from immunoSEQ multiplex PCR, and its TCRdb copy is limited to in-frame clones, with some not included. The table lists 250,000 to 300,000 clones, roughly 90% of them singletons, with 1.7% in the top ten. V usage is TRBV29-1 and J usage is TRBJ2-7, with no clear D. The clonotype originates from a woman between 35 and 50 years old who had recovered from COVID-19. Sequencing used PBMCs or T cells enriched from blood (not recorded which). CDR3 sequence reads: CSVDGPQGGYEQYF. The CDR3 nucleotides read TGCAGCGTTGACGGCCCCCAAGGCGGCTACGAGCAGTACTTC.